This T cell receptor (beta chain) appears in the sequencing data of a study of blood T cell repertoires in COVID-19 (dated by TCRdb to about 2020). General notes on the study: Samples covering the acute and convalescent phases of COVID-19 were provided by collaborators in the United States, Italy and Spain. The material from the prospective study consisted of cDNA or gDNA derived from T cells, B-cell-depleted T cells, or PBMCs. The dataset comprised deeply sampled blood TCRbeta repertoires from subjects exposed to, actively infected with, or recovered from COVID-19. The repertoires were released in a freely available public database meant as a resource for research on the immune response to SARS-CoV-2. The samples were drawn from the first 160 participants of the ongoing ImmuneRACE study and from about 1,200 subjects provided by 6 global collaborators. Nearly every sample came with metadata listing a de-identified subject ID, COVID-19 status, age in years and sex. Where available, HLA class I and class II types were taken from metadata supplied by the sample provider and were not determined by assay-based typing. On the study overall, not on this receptor specifically: The amount of clinical and demographic metadata varied by source and participant and was provided uncurated.

As to this clone: The antigen this receptor binds is unknown. No base-level quality is on record; no much larger clone is a single base apart.

The CDR3 runs 14 residues from the cysteine to the phenylalanine. Only the CDR3 part of the read is kept: 42 bases, read in frame from the first base. CDR1 SGHKS and CDR2 YYEKEE are derived from the germline V gene (reference sequence). Unmatched junction bases come to 4, with V trimmed by 4 bases and J by 7 bases. TCRbeta CDR3 regions were amplified from genomic DNA by means of the immunoSEQ Assay, a bias-controlled multiplex PCR. The authors' pipeline ran thus. The number of nucleated cells in each sample was estimated from the amplification of reference gene primers within the assay. Sequence reads were collapsed and filtered to measure the absolute abundance of every unique TCRbeta CDR3 rearrangement. For each sample, productive Simpson clonality was calculated as the square root of Simpson's diversity index across productive rearrangements. TCRdb stores this immuneACCESS table with in-frame sequences only. Part of the clones is absent; in the studies checked, under half of the shortfall reflects unresolved V genes, and no reason is known for the rest. Clone size and the V and J calls come from that table; the DNA yielded D and trimming. Here the sample has some 110,000 clones; about nine tenths occur a single time. 7.9% of the sample rests with the top ten.

Another Seattle source contributed samples from volunteer blood donors who had recovered from COVID-19. Each collaborating institution followed its own protocols to collect whole blood in K2EDTA tubes. For TCRbeta analysis, collaborators shipped samples as frozen whole blood, isolated PBMCs, or DNA extracted from either of those sample types. This TCR derives from a man between 65 and 80 years old who had recovered from COVID-19. The sequencing input was peripheral blood. Rearrangement joined TRBV5-5 to TRBJ1-6; 8 bases in the middle match TRBD1. Read as DNA, the sequence is TGTGCCAGCAGCATGGGACAGGTGAATTCACCCCTCCACTTT. Its product reads: CASSMGQVNSPLHF.